Each of the 31 T cell receptor beta chains below was sequenced from the same sample in a study of T cell clonality in common variable immunodeficiency. The data were produced by immunoSEQ multiplex PCR, yet TCRdb's version contains in-frame clones alone and is incomplete. Altogether about 81,000 clones were found in the sample, and no singletons occur. Sequencing used peripheral blood mononuclear cells. The receptors derive from a person between 18 and 75 years old in good health.

This clone was detected ten times or more. The chain's CDR3 is CAISPGQGDSPLHF. The CDR3 bases that were read are TGTGCCATTTCGCCGGGACAGGGAGATTCACCC. J is TRBJ1-6 and V is TRBV19; 9 bases align to TRBD1. The read finishes 3 residues shy of the CDR3 end, and the germline J gene is used to complete it. Unmatched junction bases numbered 9, after V lost 10 bases and J lost 8 bases. The V gene's germline CDR1 is LNHDA and CDR2 SQIVND (reference sequence). The CDR3 runs 14 residues.

This clone was seen at least ten times. The sequence runs out 3 residues before the end of the CDR3; the remainder is reconstructed from the germline J gene. The chain couples TRBV5-1 to TRBJ2-5; D may be TRBD2 (5 bases). V was trimmed by 0 bases and J by 6 bases, leaving 12 bases between them. The germline V gene has CDR1 SGHRS and CDR2 YFSETQ. The CDR3 loop spans 14 amino acids. The covered CDR3 bases are TGCGCCAGCAGCTTGGGTCAGACGGGGAAGACC. It is translated as CASSLGQTGKT. The full CDR3 sequence reads CASSLGQTGKTQYF.

This clone was recorded many times. The CDR3 end falls 3 residues outside the read, so it is completed with the germline J gene. The chain combines TRBV12-3 or TRBV12-4 with TRBJ1-1; weak D call: TRBD1 (6 bases). The CDR3 is 18 amino acids. Trimming took 6 bases from V and 0 from J, leaving 23 bases between them. The part of the CDR3 DNA that was read is TGTGCCAGCAGGATACCCCTTGGGGGGGCAGATTTGAACACTGAA. Translated, it gives CASRIPLGGADLNTE. The whole CDR3 protein reads CASRIPLGGADLNTEAFF.

This clone was recorded many times. The read halts 3 residues ahead of the CDR3 end, with the missing end drawn from the germline J gene. The chain employs TRBV10-3 and TRBJ1-5; D is ambiguous. Germline values: CDR1 ENHRY, CDR2 SYGVKD. The CDR3 has 14 amino acids. V lost 3 bases to trimming and J lost 6 bases, with 12 bases between them. The DNA read from the CDR3 is TGTGCCATCAGTGATCCGGGGTTGGCTCAGCCC. This translates into CAISDPGLAQP. The full CDR3 sequence reads CAISDPGLAQPQHF.

This clone was seen many times. The missing CDR3 end, 3 residues past where the read stops, is filled in from the germline J gene. The chain employs TRBV20-1 and TRBJ2-5; 9 bases agree with TRBD2. Germline loops: CDR1 DFQATT, CDR2 SNEGSKA (reference sequence). Germline trimming cut 0 bases from V and 4 bases from J; bases unmatched to any gene: 6. The length of the CDR3 is 15 residues. CDR3 residues: CSARDMGGGVETQYF. The CDR3 bases that were read are TGCAGTGCTAGAGATATGGGCGGGGGGGTAGAGACC.

This clone was seen more than once but under ten times. Read coverage stops 3 residues before the CDR3 terminus; the germline J gene supplies the remainder. The V and J genes are TRBV5-8 and TRBJ1-2; D unclear. V lost 4 bases to trimming and J lost 4 bases, with 17 bases between them. Germline CDR1 reads SGHTS; CDR2 reads YDEGEE. The CDR3 loop spans 15 amino acids. CDR3 sequence reads: CASSPPGLLGYGYTF. The part of the CDR3 DNA that was read is TGTGCCAGCAGCCCTCCAGGACTGCTAGGCTATGGC.

This clone was counted ten times or more. The CDR3 end is not reached by the read, which stops 3 residues before it; the germline J gene fills it in. V is TRBV7-3 and J is TRBJ2-5; 14 positions agree with TRBD2. This CDR3 spans 15 amino acids. Germline trimming cut 5 bases from V and 6 bases from J; bases unmatched to any gene: 5. CDR1 and CDR2 from the germline V gene are SGHTA and FQGTGA. The part of the CDR3 DNA that was read is TGTGCCAGCAGCCTAGGGACTAGCGGGAGCAAGACC. This encodes CASSLGTSGSKT. The complete CDR3 reads CASSLGTSGSKTQYF.

This clone was detected ten times or more. The sequenced part of the CDR3 DNA is TGTGCCAGCAGTACAACGGACAGATTCCTCTACGAG. Protein: CASSTTDRFLYE. The CDR3 in full is CASSTTDRFLYEQYF. The J gene is TRBJ2-7, the V gene TRBV28; a weak D match, TRBD1 (6 bases). With the read ending 3 residues before the CDR3 end, the germline J gene is used to fill in that end. With 5 bases removed from V and 3 bases from J, the gap between germline ends came to 17 bases. Looked up from germline, CDR1 is MDHEN and CDR2 is SYDVKM. CDR3 length: 15 amino acids.

This clone was observed many times. The CDR3 end is not reached by the read, which stops 3 residues before it; the germline J gene fills it in. The chain carries TRBV7-3 and TRBJ1-2, with D possibly matching TRBD1 (6 bases). The CDR3 totals 15 residues. Germline CDR1 SGHTA, CDR2 FQGTGA. The V gene lost 5 bases and the J gene lost 5 bases, with 18 bases spanning the gap. CDR3 bases read: TGTGCCAGCAGCCCAGAGGGGGGGAGAGGGTATGGC. This translates into CASSPEGGRGYG. The complete CDR3 sequence is CASSPEGGRGYGYTF. The variable domain in full, with the rest retrieved from reference TRBV7-3 and TRBJ1-2, is GAGVSQTPSNKVTEKGKYVELRCDPISGHTALYWYRQSLGQGPEFLIYFQGTGAADDSGLPNDRFFAVRPEGSVSTLKIQRTERGDSAVYLCASSPEGGRGYGYTFGSGTRLTVV.

The sample holds many counts of this clone. The read halts 3 residues ahead of the CDR3 end, with the missing end drawn from the germline J gene. This sequence joins TRBV9 and TRBJ2-1, with 7 bases identical to TRBD1. J was trimmed by 1 base and V by 5 bases; bases with no gene match: 6. The CDR3 has 15 residues. Per germline, CDR1 SGDLS and CDR2 YYNGEE. The CDR3 sequence: CASSFEDRSYNEQFF. The DNA read from the CDR3 is TGTGCCAGCAGTTTTGAGGACAGGTCCTACAATGAG.

The sample holds many counts of this clone. The CDR3 end lies 3 residues beyond the end of the read and is filled in from the germline J gene. J is TRBJ2-5 and V is TRBV20-1; possible D gene TRBD2, 6 bases. This CDR3 comprises 15 residues. Germline CDR1 and CDR2: DFQATT and SNEGSKA (reference sequence). V was clipped by 6 bases and J by 2 bases, with 19 bases between them. The covered CDR3 bases are TGCAGTGCCGGCCTTTTGGGGGGTGGGCAAGAGACC. Its protein is CSAGLLGGGQET. The complete CDR3 reads CSAGLLGGGQETQYF.

This clone showed up many times. With the read ending 3 residues before the CDR3 end, the germline J gene is used to fill in that end. The chain recombines TRBV7-9 with TRBJ2-1; D uncertain. CDR1 and CDR2 from the germline V gene are SEHNR and FQNEAQ (reference sequence). V was cut by 1 base and J by 8 bases, with 12 bases left in between. The CDR3 spans 14 residues. CDR3: CASSLELTPHEQFF. The part of the CDR3 DNA that was read is TGTGCCAGCAGCTTAGAGCTAACTCCACATGAG.

Comments on this clone: A much larger clone differs from this one at a single base, so this may be a read error. Coverage ceases 3 residues before the CDR3 finishes, and the germline J gene fills in the end. This chain links TRBV7-3 with TRBJ2-2, with D hard to call. Trimming removed 1 base from V and 6 bases from J, with 9 bases in between. The CDR3 covers 14 residues. Per the germline V gene, CDR1 is SGHTA and CDR2 is FQGTGA. The sequenced part of the CDR3 DNA is TGTGCCAGCAGCTTAATCGGTGTCGCCGGGGAG. This codes for CASSLIGVAGE. From start to end, the CDR3 is CASSLIGVAGELFF.

This clone was seen repeatedly, ten times or more. Read sequence stops 3 residues before the CDR3 end, and the germline J gene provides the missing end. V gene TRBV9 combines with J gene TRBJ2-7; 7 positions match TRBD2. The CDR3 is 14 residues long. In germline, CDR1 is SGDLS, CDR2 YYNGEE. The V gene end was trimmed by 0 bases and the J gene end by 6 bases; junction bases not matched to a gene: 6. CDR3 bases read: TGTGCCAGCAGCGTAGCGGGACTATTCAGCGAG. The encoded protein is CASSVAGLFSE. The CDR3 reads in full as CASSVAGLFSEQYF.

This clone appeared many times. Coverage ceases 3 residues before the CDR3 finishes, and the germline J gene fills in the end. This chain connects TRBV28 to TRBJ2-7; TRBD2 might be the D (6 bases). Per germline, CDR1 MDHEN and CDR2 SYDVKM. V was pared by 5 bases and J by 2 bases, with 16 bases between. This CDR3 region has 15 residues. CDR3 protein: CASSQGSPGAYEQYF. CDR3 DNA (partial): TGTGCCAGCAGTCAAGGATCCCCGGGGGCCTACGAG.

This clone was seen more than once but under ten times. CDR3 DNA, as far as it was read: TGTGCCAGCGGAGCGACAGGGGGTAGTAGGAATGAG. It codes for CASGATGGSRNE. In full, the CDR3 reads CASGATGGSRNEQFF. J is TRBJ2-1 and V is TRBV19, with 9 bases identical to TRBD1. The CDR3 end is not reached by the read, which stops 3 residues before it; the germline J gene fills it in. Germline CDR1 and CDR2: LNHDA and SQIVND (reference sequence). Trimming cost V 9 bases and J 7 bases; bases outside gene matches: 13. CDR3 length: 15 amino acids.

This clone was picked up many times. The sequenced part of the CDR3 DNA is TGTGCCAGCAGTCTCGTAGGGCGGGGAGAGACC. This sequence encodes CASSLVGRGET. The whole CDR3 reads CASSLVGRGETQYF. The chain couples TRBV12-3 or TRBV12-4 to TRBJ2-5, with D possibly TRBD2 on 6 matching bases. The read gets to within 3 residues of the CDR3 end, and the germline J gene fills in the rest. The length of the CDR3 is 14 residues. Trimming took 5 bases from V and 4 from J, leaving 14 bases between them.

In this sample, this clone turned up many times. The DNA ends 3 residues before the CDR3 does, and the rest of the CDR3 is filled in from the germline J gene. This rearrangement joins TRBV5-1 to TRBJ2-7; 10 nucleotides line up with TRBD1. The CDR3 contains 15 residues. Germline CDR1 is SGHRS and CDR2 is YFSETQ. Trimming cost V 0 bases and J 3 bases; bases outside gene matches: 3. The part of the CDR3 DNA that was read is TGCGCCAGCAGCTTGGAGACAGGGGGCTTCTACGAG. It translates to CASSLETGGFYE. The complete CDR3 protein is CASSLETGGFYEQYF.

This clone was detected many times. The read terminates 3 residues ahead of where the CDR3 ends, so the germline J gene completes it. This chain uses TRBV7-9 with TRBJ2-7, with 11 bases matching TRBD2. This CDR3 has 15 residues. V dropped 5 bases and J dropped 3; count of bases not matched to a gene: 6. CDR1 SEHNR and CDR2 FQNEAQ come from the germline V gene (reference sequence). The DNA read from the CDR3 is TGTGCCAGCAGCCCAGCCGGGACTAGCGGCTACGAG. This sequence encodes CASSPAGTSGYE. The CDR3 reads in full as CASSPAGTSGYEQYF.

This clone was seen many times. The read stops 3 residues short of the end of the CDR3; the missing end is completed from the germline J gene. V is TRBV19 and J is TRBJ2-1, with TRBD2 identical over 12 bases. Germline loops: CDR1 LNHDA, CDR2 SQIVND (reference sequence). V shed 1 base, J shed 4 bases, and the junction held 8 bases outside the gene matches. The CDR3 sequence is 18 residues long. CDR3: CASSIVTTSGRAYNEQFF. The DNA read from the CDR3 is TGTGCCAGTAGTATAGTCACGACTAGCGGGAGAGCTTACAATGAG.

As to this clone: Relative to the germline gene, one junction end is altered; a read error may explain this. The part of the CDR3 DNA that was read is TGTTCCAGCAGCTCCGGGGGGCCC. It specifies CSSSSGGP. The CDR3 in full is CSSSSGGPQHF. This chain links TRBV7-9 with TRBJ1-5; D is perhaps TRBD1 (5 bases). The read ends 3 residues shy of where the CDR3 ends; the end is completed using the germline J gene. The CDR3 spans 11 residues. In germline, CDR1 is SEHNR, CDR2 FQNEAQ (reference sequence).

This clone occurred many times. The sequenced fragment ends 3 residues before the CDR3 boundary, so the rest is inferred from the germline J gene. The chain uses TRBV20-1 and TRBJ2-3; D is possibly TRBD2 (6 bases). The CDR3 spans 14 residues. V shed 8 bases and J shed 2 bases, with 17 bases lying between them. Looked up from germline, CDR1 is DFQATT and CDR2 is SNEGSKA (reference sequence). CDR3 bases read: TGCAGTTCCTCCGGGCGGGAAGTCACAGATACG. Encoded protein: CSSSGREVTDT. The entire CDR3 protein is CSSSGREVTDTQYF.

The sample holds many counts of this clone. The read halts 3 residues ahead of the CDR3 end, with the missing end drawn from the germline J gene. V is TRBV19 and J is TRBJ2-7; D is perhaps TRBD1 (6 bases). The ends were cut back, 6 bases at V and 6 bases at J, with 18 bases in the middle. CDR1 is LNHDA and CDR2 is SQIVND in the germline V gene (reference sequence). CDR3 length: 14 residues. The CDR3 DNA, read in part, is TGTGCCAGTAGGGACAGTCTCTCTGGGGGCGAG. This encodes CASRDSLSGGE. The whole CDR3 sequence is CASRDSLSGGEQYF.

This clone was observed many times. The read comes to an end 3 residues before the CDR3 does, leaving the germline J gene to fill in the end. V and J are TRBV9 and TRBJ2-5, with TRBD1 identical over 7 bases. J gave up 2 bases and V 3 bases, and 7 bases lay outside the gene matches. The germline V gene has CDR1 SGDLS and CDR2 YYNGEE. CDR3 size: 15 residues. CDR3 in amino acids: CASSDSPGQQETQYF. The sequenced CDR3 bases are TGTGCCAGCAGCGATTCGCCGGGACAGCAAGAGACC.

This clone was counted at least ten times. The read gets to within 3 residues of the CDR3 end, and the germline J gene fills in the rest. The chain links TRBV7-3 to TRBJ2-2; no definite D call. V lost 5 bases and J lost 6, with 25 bases in between. The length of the CDR3 is 18 residues. Germline V gives CDR1 SGHTA, CDR2 FQGTGA. The part of the CDR3 DNA that was read is TGTGCCAGCAGCGCAAGCAGTAGGGCAGGTGCCCGTTCCGGGGAG. Protein: CASSASSRAGARSGE. The CDR3 as a whole reads CASSASSRAGARSGELFF.

This clone was recorded many times. The CDR3 extends 3 residues past the end of the read, so its final part is completed from the germline J gene. The chain combines TRBV4-1 with TRBJ1-1; TRBD1 is a possible D gene (5 bases). The CDR3 is made up of 16 amino acids. The germline V and J ends were trimmed by 4 bases and 6 bases, with 21 bases remaining between them. The germline V gene has CDR1 MGHRA and CDR2 YSYEKL. This CDR3 reads CASSPGGWTRTPEAFF. Incomplete CDR3 DNA: TGCGCCAGCAGCCCGGGGGGGTGGACGAGGACCCCTGAA.

This clone occurred many times. With the read ending 3 residues before the CDR3 end, the germline J gene is used to fill in that end. J is TRBJ2-5 and V is TRBV20-1; 14 bases agree with TRBD2. V trimming: 3 bases; J trimming: 5 bases; junction bases outside the gene matches: 5. The CDR3 spans 15 residues. Per the germline V gene, CDR1 is DFQATT and CDR2 is SNEGSKA (reference sequence). CDR3: CSASKGLAGVETQYF. CDR3 DNA, as far as it was read: TGCAGTGCTAGTAAGGGACTAGCGGGAGTGGAGACC.

This clone was seen repeatedly, ten times or more. Read data end 3 residues before the CDR3 end; the end is taken from the germline J gene. The chain couples TRBV5-3 to TRBJ2-7; D gene unclear. TRBV5-3 is given ORF status, its function remaining uncertain. The CDR3 loop spans 11 amino acids. The V gene lost 5 bases and the J gene lost 4 bases, with 7 bases spanning the gap. CDR3 protein: CARRPEYEQYF. The DNA read from the CDR3 is TGTGCCAGAAGGCCAGAATACGAG.

This clone occurred many times. The read ends 3 residues early relative to the CDR3; the germline J gene fills the gap. J is TRBJ2-3 and V is TRBV20-1, with D perhaps TRBD2 (6 bases). CDR1 and CDR2 (germline): DFQATT, SNEGSKA (reference sequence). Trimming stripped 5 bases from V and 8 bases from J, with 14 bases between. There are 12 residues in the CDR3. CDR3 amino acids: CSASSGLVTQYF. CDR3 DNA (partial): TGCAGTGCTTCCAGCGGGTTGGTTACG.

This clone was counted ten times or more. The missing CDR3 end, 3 residues past where the read stops, is filled in from the germline J gene. This chain joins TRBV19 and TRBJ2-4, with unresolved D. The CDR3 has 14 amino acids. Trimming removed 4 bases at V and 0 bases at J, with 7 bases between. The germline V gene has CDR1 LNHDA and CDR2 SQIVND (reference sequence). CDR3 loop: CASSTDIAKNIQYF. The sequenced CDR3 bases are TGTGCCAGTAGTACAGACATAGCCAAAAACATT.

There are many counts of this clone. Coverage ceases 3 residues before the CDR3 finishes, and the germline J gene fills in the end. The chain employs TRBV7-2 and TRBJ2-2, with D maybe TRBD1 (5 bases). V was clipped by 6 bases and J by 2 bases, with 10 bases between them. CDR3 size: 14 residues. From germline, CDR1 is SGHTA and CDR2 FQGNSA. The CDR3 spells CASRWGPNTGELFF. Partial CDR3 DNA: TGTGCCAGCAGATGGGGCCCAAACACCGGGGAG.